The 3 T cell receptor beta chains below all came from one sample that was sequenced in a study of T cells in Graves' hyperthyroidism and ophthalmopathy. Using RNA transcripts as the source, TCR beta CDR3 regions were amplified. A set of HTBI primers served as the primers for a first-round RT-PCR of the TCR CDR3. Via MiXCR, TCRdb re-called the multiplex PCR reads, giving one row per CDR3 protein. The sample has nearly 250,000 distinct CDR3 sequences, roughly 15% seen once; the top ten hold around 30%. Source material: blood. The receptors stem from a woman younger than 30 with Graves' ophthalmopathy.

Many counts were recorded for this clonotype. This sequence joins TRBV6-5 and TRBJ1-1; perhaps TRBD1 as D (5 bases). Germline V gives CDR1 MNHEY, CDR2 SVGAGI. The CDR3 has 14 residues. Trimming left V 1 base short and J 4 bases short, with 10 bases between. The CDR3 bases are TGTGCCAGCAGTTACTGGGGGAGACCCACTGAAGCTTTCTTT. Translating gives CASSYWGRPTEAFF.

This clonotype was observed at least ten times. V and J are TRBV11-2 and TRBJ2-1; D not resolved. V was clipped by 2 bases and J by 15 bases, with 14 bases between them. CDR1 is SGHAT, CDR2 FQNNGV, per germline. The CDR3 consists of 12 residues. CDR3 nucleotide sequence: TGTGCCAGCAGCTTACTTCTGAGGCTCCCGTTCTTC. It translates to CASSLLLRLPFF.

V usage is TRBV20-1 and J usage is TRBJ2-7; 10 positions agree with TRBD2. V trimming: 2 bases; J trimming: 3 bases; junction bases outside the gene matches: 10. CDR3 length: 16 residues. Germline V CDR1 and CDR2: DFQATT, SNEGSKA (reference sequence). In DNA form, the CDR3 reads TGCAGTGCTAGACGCGGAACTAGCGGGACTTACTACGAGCAGTACTTC. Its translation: CSARRGTSGTYYEQYF.